The 8 T cell receptor beta chains below all came from one sample that was sequenced in a study of blood T cells in healthy people across ages. A second roughly 6 to 12 cycle PCR used barcoded and J-beta primers. TCRdb reprocessed the 5' RACE reads via MiXCR and lists one record per CDR3 protein. Here the sample spans about 800,000 distinct CDR3 sequences, 35% to 60% being singletons. Sequenced input: blood. The receptors here all came from a man older than 75 in good health.

This clonotype was recorded many times. V and J are TRBV2 and TRBJ2-1; 9 bases match TRBD1. The CDR3 runs to 14 residues. V was pared by 4 bases and J by 7 bases, with 5 bases of the junction left unmatched. CDR1 is SNHLY and CDR2 is FYNNEI in the germline V gene. The DNA of the CDR3 is TGTGCCAGCAGTGCTGGGACAGGGTTGAATGAGCAGTTCTTC. It encodes CASSAGTGLNEQFF.

Here the CDR3 DNA reads TGTGCCAGCAGTTCCTCGACAGGGAGGAATGAGCAGTTCTTC. It encodes CASSSSTGRNEQFF. The chain links TRBV12-3 or TRBV12-4 to TRBJ2-1; D may be TRBD1 (7 bases). The CDR3 extends over 14 amino acids. The V and J ends lost 4 bases and 7 bases respectively, with 14 bases between them.

The chain carries TRBV20-1 and TRBJ1-6; D remains unclear. The germline V and J ends were trimmed by 2 bases and 5 bases, with 10 bases remaining between them. Germline values: CDR1 DFQATT, CDR2 SNEGSKA (reference sequence). The CDR3 runs 14 residues. CDR3 nucleotide sequence: TGCAGTGCTAGATTGGCCGTTGATAATTCACCCCTCCACTTT. Translating it yields CSARLAVDNSPLHF.

The chain carries TRBV7-3 and TRBJ2-1, with 8 bases matching TRBD2. Trimming took 2 bases from V and 0 from J; bases not matched to a gene: 15. This CDR3 spans 20 amino acids. Germline CDR1 SGHTA, CDR2 FQGTGA. CDR3 amino acids: CASSLEAPAGGSRSYNEQFF. CDR3 in DNA: TGTGCCAGCAGCTTAGAGGCCCCGGCGGGAGGCAGCCGCTCCTACAATGAGCAGTTCTTC.

The CDR3 nucleotides read TGTGCCAGCTCACCGGACCCAGGGGCTGGCTACACCTTC. Translated, it gives CASSPDPGAGYTF. The V and J genes are TRBV18 and TRBJ1-2; tentatively, D is TRBD1 (6 bases). Germline CDR1 reads KGHSH; CDR2 reads LQKENI. Trimming cost V 3 bases and J 7 bases, with 12 bases left between them. CDR3 size: 13 residues.

This chain uses TRBV10-3 with TRBJ2-5, with 9 bases lining up with TRBD1. The closer fit of TRBJ2-7 to the DNA end suggests the J call may be wrong. The germline V gene has CDR1 ENHRY and CDR2 SYGVKD. This CDR3 region has 14 residues. CDR3 residues: CAIKTGTGWYEQYF. The CDR3 DNA is TGTGCCATCAAAACCGGGACAGGGTGGTACGAGCAGTACTTC.

This clonotype was counted many times. This sequence joins TRBV7-2 and TRBJ2-7, with 12 bases lining up with TRBD2. J gave up 2 bases and V 5 bases, and 4 bases lay outside the gene matches. The CDR3 consists of 15 residues. Per the germline V gene, CDR1 is SGHTA and CDR2 is FQGNSA. CDR3 DNA sequence: TGTGCCAGCAGCGCCAGGACTAGCGGGACCTACGAGCAGTACTTC. This gives the protein CASSARTSGTYEQYF.

The V and J genes are TRBV7-2 and TRBJ2-7; 11 bases map to TRBD2. Germline CDR1 reads SGHTA; CDR2 reads FQGNSA. The CDR3 spans 18 residues. V lost 1 base to trimming and J lost 2 bases; unmatched junction nucleotides: 10. The CDR3 loop reads CASSLVALAGGTAYEQYF. The CDR3 region has the DNA TGTGCCAGCAGCTTAGTCGCTCTAGCGGGAGGAACAGCCTACGAGCAGTACTTC.